Following are 10 T cell receptor beta chains from one sample sequenced in a study of identical twins. MiXCR, applied by TCRdb to the 5' RACE reads, yields one record per CDR3 protein. The profile shows 500,000 to 650,000 distinct CDR3 sequences, approximately 20% of them singletons. This same sample was also part of a study on yellow fever vaccine responses in identical twins.

Sequencing input: CD4+ T cells sorted from blood. The receptors here all came from a woman aged 18-30 years in good health.

CDR3 bases: TGTGCCACCAGCAGAGGACCGGGCCCCGCCGACTACGAGCAGTACTTC. This translates into CATSRGPGPADYEQYF. The chain uses TRBV15 and TRBJ2-7, with unresolved D. V was pared by 1 base and J by 3 bases, with 16 bases between. Germline V gene lookup returns CDR1 LNHNV and CDR2 YYDKDF (reference sequence). This CDR3 comprises 16 residues.

There are a few counts of this clonotype. V and J are TRBV12-3 or TRBV12-4 and TRBJ2-7; no firm D call. This CDR3 comprises 13 residues. Deletions cut 7 bases from V and 4 bases from J, with 14 bases between. The CDR3 coding sequence is TGTGCCAGCACTATAGTGGGCGGTTACGAGCAGTACTTC. Translated: CASTIVGGYEQYF.

This clonotype has just a few counts. V and J are TRBV6-1 and TRBJ2-1; possible D gene TRBD2, 5 bases. This CDR3 has 16 residues. Per germline, CDR1 MNHNS and CDR2 SASEGT. V dropped 6 bases and J dropped 0 bases, with 15 bases sitting between them. The CDR3 sequence is CASRPESGSSYNEQFF. As DNA, the CDR3 is TGTGCCAGCAGACCAGAGTCGGGGAGCTCCTACAATGAGCAGTTCTTC.

The chain has TRBV4-2 and TRBJ2-1; TRBD2 matches at 8 bases. Germline CDR1 is LGHNA and CDR2 is YNFKEQ. V was clipped by 4 bases and J by 0 bases; unmatched bases: 11. This CDR3 region has 18 residues. DNA for the CDR3: TGTGCCAGCAGCCCGAACCCAGCGGGGGCAAGCTCCTACAATGAGCAGTTCTTC. It codes for CASSPNPAGASSYNEQFF.

This clonotype turned up a few times. The J gene is TRBJ1-3, the V gene TRBV2; perhaps TRBD1 as D (5 bases). Germline V CDR1 and CDR2: SNHLY, FYNNEI. The CDR3 is 14 amino acids. V was trimmed by 8 bases and J by 0 bases, leaving 11 bases between them. The chain's CDR3 is CASGTGSSGNTIYF. The CDR3 bases are TGTGCCAGCGGGACGGGGAGCTCTGGAAACACCATATATTTT.

This clonotype came up a few times. The V call is TRBV19, the J call TRBJ2-1, with 7 positions matching TRBD1. Per the germline V gene, CDR1 is LNHDA and CDR2 is SQIVND (reference sequence). The CDR3 extends over 15 amino acids. V lost 4 bases to trimming and J lost 0 bases; unmatched junction nucleotides: 3. CDR3 sequence: CASSRGQSSYNEQFF. The CDR3, as DNA: TGTGCCAGTAGTAGGGGACAGAGCTCCTACAATGAGCAGTTCTTC.

This clonotype came up a few times. This chain uses TRBV12-3 or TRBV12-4 with TRBJ2-2, with 10 bases aligning to TRBD2. The ends lost 8 bases at V and 2 bases at J; junction bases unmatched: 5. The CDR3 covers 15 residues. The CDR3 coding sequence is TGTGCCAGCCAGGCTAGCGGGGGAAACACCGGGGAGCTGTTTTTT. Translating it yields CASQASGGNTGELFF.

The rearrangement links TRBV6-5 to TRBJ2-1; 7 nucleotides agree with TRBD2. CDR1 and CDR2 from the germline V gene are MNHEY and SVGAGI. This CDR3 contains 13 residues. V was pared by 4 bases and J by 11 bases, with 8 bases of the junction left unmatched. CDR3 protein: CASSSPTSHKQFF. The CDR3 coding sequence is TGTGCCAGCAGTTCCCCGACTAGCCATAAGCAGTTCTTC.

This clonotype came up a few times. The CDR3 here is CASSLKGMETQYF. CDR3 in DNA: TGTGCCAGTAGTCTAAAAGGGATGGAGACCCAGTACTTC. The V and J genes are TRBV19 and TRBJ2-5; D unclear. Trimming stripped 5 bases from V and 5 bases from J, with 12 bases between. From germline, CDR1 is LNHDA and CDR2 SQIVND (reference sequence). This CDR3 has 13 amino acids.

As to this clonotype: At one end, the junction sequence differs from germline, possibly due to a read error. The chain has TRBV12-5 and TRBJ2-4, with D unresolved. CDR1 is LGHNT, CDR2 FRNRAP, per germline. The CDR3 is 12 amino acids. CDR3: CASALGFGVQYF. As DNA, the CDR3 is TGTGCTAGTGCTTTGGGTTTTGGAGTTCAGTACTTC. The full variable domain, in which reference TRBV12-5 and TRBJ2-4 provide the parts outside the CDR3, is DARVTQTPRHKVTEMGQEVTMRCQPILGHNTVFWYRQTMMQGLELLAYFRNRAPLDDSGMPKDRFSAEMPDATLATLKIQPSEPRDSAVYFCASALGFGVQYFGAGTRLSVL.